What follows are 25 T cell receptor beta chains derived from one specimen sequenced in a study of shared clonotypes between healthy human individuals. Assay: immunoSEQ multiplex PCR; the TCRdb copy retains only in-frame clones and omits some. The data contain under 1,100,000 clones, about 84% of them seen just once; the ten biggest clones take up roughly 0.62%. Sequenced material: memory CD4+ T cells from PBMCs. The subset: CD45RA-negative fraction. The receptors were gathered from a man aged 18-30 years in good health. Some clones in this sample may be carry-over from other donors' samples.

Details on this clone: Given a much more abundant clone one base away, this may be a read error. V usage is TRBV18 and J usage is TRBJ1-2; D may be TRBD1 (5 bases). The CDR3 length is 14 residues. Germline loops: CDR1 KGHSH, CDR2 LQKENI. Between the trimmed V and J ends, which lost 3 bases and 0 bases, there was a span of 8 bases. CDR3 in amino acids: CASSPGRANYGYTF. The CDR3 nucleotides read TGTGCCAGCTCACCGGGACGGGCTAACTATGGCTACACCTTC. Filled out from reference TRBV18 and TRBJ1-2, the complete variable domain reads NAGVMQNPRHLVRRRGQEARLRCSPMKGHSHVYWYRQLPEEGLKFMVYLQKENIIDESGMPKERFSAEFPKEGPSILRIQQVVRGDSAAYFCASSPGRANYGYTFGSGTRLTVV.

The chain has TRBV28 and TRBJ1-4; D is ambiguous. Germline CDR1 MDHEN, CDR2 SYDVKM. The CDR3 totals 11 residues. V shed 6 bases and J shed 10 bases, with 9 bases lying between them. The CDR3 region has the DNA TGTGCCAGCAGCCCAGGTGGAAAACTGTTTTTT. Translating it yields CASSPGGKLFF.

DNA for the CDR3: TGTGCTAGTGGCCGGAGCAATGAGCAGTTCTTC. Amino acids: CASGRSNEQFF. This chain links TRBV12-5 with TRBJ2-1; no reliable D call. The ends were cut back, 6 bases at V and 6 bases at J, with 6 bases in the middle. Germline lookup yields CDR1 LGHNT and CDR2 FRNRAP. The CDR3 length is 11 residues.

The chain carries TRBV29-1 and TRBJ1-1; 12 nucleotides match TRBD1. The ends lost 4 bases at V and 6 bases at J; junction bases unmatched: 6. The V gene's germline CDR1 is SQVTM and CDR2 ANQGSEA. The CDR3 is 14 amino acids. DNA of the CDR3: TGCAGCGTTGTGGGGGGACAGGGGGCTTCTGAAGCTTTCTTT. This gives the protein CSVVGGQGASEAFF. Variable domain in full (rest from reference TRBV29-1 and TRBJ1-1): SAVISQKPSRDICQRGTSLTIQCQVDSQVTMMFWYRQQPGQSLTLIATANQGSEATYESGFVIDKFPISRPNLTFSTLTVSNMSPEDSSIYLCSVVGGQGASEAFFGQGTRLTVV.

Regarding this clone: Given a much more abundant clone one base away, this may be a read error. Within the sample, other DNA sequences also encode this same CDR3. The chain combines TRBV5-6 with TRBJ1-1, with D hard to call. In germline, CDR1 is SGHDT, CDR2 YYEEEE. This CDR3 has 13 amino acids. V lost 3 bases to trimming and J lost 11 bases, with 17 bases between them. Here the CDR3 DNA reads TGTGCCAGCAGCTACAGACGAGCGGGGATCGCTTTCTTT. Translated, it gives CASSYRRAGIAFF.

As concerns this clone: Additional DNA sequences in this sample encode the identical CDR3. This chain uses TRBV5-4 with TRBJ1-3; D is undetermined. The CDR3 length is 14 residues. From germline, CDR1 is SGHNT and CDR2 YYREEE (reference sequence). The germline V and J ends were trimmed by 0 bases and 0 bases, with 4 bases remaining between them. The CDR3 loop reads CASSLGSSGNTIYF. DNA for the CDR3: TGTGCCAGCAGCTTGGGTAGCTCTGGAAACACCATATATTTT.

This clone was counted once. Written as DNA, the CDR3 is TGTGCCAGCAGTTTATCTCTGGCCGCGACTAACTATGGCTACACCTTC. Protein sequence: CASSLSLAATNYGYTF. The chain combines TRBV27 with TRBJ1-2; D is unclear. The germline gives CDR1 MNHEY, CDR2 SMNVEV (reference sequence). V lost 0 bases and J 0 bases, leaving 11 bases between the germline ends. The CDR3 loop spans 16 amino acids.

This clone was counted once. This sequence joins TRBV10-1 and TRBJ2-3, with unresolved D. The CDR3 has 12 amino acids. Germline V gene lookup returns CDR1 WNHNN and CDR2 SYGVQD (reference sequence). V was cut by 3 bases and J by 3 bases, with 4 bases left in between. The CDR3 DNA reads TGCGCCAGCAGTGACACTACAGATACGCAGTATTTT. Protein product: CASSDTTDTQYF.

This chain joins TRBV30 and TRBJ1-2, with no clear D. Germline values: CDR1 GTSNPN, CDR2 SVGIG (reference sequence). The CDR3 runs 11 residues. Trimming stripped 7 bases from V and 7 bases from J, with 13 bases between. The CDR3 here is CASTRRGGYTF. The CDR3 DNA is TGTGCCTCCACTCGACGTGGTGGCTACACCTTC.

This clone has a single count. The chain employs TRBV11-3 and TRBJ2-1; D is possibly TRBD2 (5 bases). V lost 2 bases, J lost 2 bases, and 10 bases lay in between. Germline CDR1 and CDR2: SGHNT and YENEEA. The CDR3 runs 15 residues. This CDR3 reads CASSLPGSTYNEQFF. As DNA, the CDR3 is TGTGCCAGCAGCTTACCGGGGAGTACCTACAATGAGCAGTTCTTC. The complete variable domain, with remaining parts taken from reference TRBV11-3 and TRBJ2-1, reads EAGVVQSPRYKIIEKKQPVAFWCNPISGHNTLYWYLQNLGQGPELLIRYENEEAVDDSQLPKDRFSAERLKGVDSTLKIQPAELGDSAVYLCASSLPGSTYNEQFFGPGTRLTVL.

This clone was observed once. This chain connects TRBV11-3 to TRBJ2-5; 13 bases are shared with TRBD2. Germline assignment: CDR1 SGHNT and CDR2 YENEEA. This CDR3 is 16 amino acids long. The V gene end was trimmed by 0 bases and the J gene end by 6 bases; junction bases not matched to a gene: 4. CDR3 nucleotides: TGTGCCAGCAGCTTAGAAGGGACTAGCGGGGTAAAGACCCAGTACTTC. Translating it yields CASSLEGTSGVKTQYF. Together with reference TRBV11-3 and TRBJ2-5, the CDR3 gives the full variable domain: EAGVVQSPRYKIIEKKQPVAFWCNPISGHNTLYWYLQNLGQGPELLIRYENEEAVDDSQLPKDRFSAERLKGVDSTLKIQPAELGDSAVYLCASSLEGTSGVKTQYFGPGTRLLVL.

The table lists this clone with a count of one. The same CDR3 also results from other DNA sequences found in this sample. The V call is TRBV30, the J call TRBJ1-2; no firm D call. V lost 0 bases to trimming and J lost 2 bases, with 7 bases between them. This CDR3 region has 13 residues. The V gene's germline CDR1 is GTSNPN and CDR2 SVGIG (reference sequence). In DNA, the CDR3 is TGTGCCTGGAGTGTGGGTAGGAACTATGGCTACACCTTC. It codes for CAWSVGRNYGYTF.

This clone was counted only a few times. This chain's CDR3 is CSVSSGHSNTGELFF. CDR3 sequence (DNA): TGCAGCGTTTCTTCGGGACATTCGAACACCGGGGAGCTGTTTTTT. The V and J genes are TRBV29-1 and TRBJ2-2, with D possibly being TRBD1 (6 bases). The V and J ends lost 5 bases and 0 bases respectively, with 13 bases between them. The CDR3 extends over 15 amino acids. Germline V gene sequence: CDR1 SQVTM, CDR2 ANQGSEA.

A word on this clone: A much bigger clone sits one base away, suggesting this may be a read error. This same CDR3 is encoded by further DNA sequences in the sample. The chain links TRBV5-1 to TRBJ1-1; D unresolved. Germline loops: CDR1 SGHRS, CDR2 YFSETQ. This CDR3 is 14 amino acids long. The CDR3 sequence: CASSRIGVNTEAFF. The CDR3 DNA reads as TGCGCCAGCAGCCGAATCGGAGTGAACACTGAGGCTTTCTTT.

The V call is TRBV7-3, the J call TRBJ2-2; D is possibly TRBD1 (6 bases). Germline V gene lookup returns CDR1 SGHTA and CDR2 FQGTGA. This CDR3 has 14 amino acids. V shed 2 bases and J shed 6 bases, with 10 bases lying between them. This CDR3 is CASSLQQGSGELFF. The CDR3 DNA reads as TGTGCCAGCAGCTTACAACAGGGTTCCGGGGAGCTGTTTTTT.

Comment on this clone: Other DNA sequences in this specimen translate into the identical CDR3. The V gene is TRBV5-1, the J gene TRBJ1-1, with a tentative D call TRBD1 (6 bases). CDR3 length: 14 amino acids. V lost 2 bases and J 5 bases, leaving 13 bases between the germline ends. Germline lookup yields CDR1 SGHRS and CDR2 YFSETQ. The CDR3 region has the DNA TGCGCCAGCAGCTTTCGGACAGAGGGGACTGAAGCTTTCTTT. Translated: CASSFRTEGTEAFF.

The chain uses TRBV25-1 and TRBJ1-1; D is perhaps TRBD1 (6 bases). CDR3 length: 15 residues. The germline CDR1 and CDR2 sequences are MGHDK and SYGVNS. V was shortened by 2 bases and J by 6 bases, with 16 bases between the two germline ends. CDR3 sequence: CASSESRGRGAEAFF. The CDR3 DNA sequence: TGTGCCAGCAGTGAAAGCAGGGGCCGAGGGGCTGAAGCTTTCTTT.

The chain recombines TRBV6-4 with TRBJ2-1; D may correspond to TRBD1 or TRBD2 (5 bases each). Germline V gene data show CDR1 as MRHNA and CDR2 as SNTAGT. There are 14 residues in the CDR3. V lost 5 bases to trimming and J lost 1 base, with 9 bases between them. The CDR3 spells CASSRDHSYNEQFF. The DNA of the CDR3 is TGTGCCAGCAGTCGGGACCATTCCTACAATGAGCAGTTCTTC.

For the CDR3, the DNA is TGTGCCAGCAGCGGAGTGGGGGGTGATGAGCAGTTCTTC. This translates into CASSGVGGDEQFF. This chain joins TRBV9 and TRBJ2-1, with TRBD2 as a possible D gene (6 bases). V shed 3 bases and J shed 8 bases, with 12 bases lying between them. CDR3 length equals 13 residues. Germline V gene sequence: CDR1 SGDLS, CDR2 YYNGEE.

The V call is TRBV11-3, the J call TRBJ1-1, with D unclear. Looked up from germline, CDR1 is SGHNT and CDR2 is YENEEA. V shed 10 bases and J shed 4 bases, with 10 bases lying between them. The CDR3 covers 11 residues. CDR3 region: CATESVTEAFF. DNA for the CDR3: TGTGCCACCGAGTCGGTCACTGAAGCTTTCTTT.

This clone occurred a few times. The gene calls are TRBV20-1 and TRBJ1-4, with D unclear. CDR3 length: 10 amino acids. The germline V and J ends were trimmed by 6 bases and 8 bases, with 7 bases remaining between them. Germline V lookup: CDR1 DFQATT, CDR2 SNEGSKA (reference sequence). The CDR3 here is CSALEEKLFF. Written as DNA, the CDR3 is TGCAGTGCCCTGGAGGAAAAACTGTTTTTT.

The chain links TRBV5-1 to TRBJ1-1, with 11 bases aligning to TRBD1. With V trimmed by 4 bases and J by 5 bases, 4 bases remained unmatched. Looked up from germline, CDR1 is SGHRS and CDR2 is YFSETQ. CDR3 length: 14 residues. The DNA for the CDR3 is TGCGCCAGCAGCAGCCGGGACAGGGGGACTGAAGCTTTCTTT. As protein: CASSSRDRGTEAFF.

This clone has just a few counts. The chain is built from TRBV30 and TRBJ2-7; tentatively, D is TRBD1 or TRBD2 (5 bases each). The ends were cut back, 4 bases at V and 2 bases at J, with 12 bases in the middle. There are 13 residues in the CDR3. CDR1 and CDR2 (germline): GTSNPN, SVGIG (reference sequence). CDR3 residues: CAWNRDGTYEQYF. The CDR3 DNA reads TGTGCCTGGAATAGGGACGGCACCTACGAGCAGTACTTC.

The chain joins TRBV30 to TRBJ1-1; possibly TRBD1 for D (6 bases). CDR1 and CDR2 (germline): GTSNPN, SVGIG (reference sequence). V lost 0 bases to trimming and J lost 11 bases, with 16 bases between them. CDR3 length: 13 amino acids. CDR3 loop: CAWSVGAGRGAFF. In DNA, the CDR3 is TGTGCCTGGAGTGTAGGAGCGGGCAGGGGTGCTTTCTTT.

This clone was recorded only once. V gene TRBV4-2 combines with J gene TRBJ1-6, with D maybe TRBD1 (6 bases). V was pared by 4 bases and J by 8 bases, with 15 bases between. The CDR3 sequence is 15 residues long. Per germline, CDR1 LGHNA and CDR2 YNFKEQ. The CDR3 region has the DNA TGTGCCAGCAGCCCCCGTGAAGGGGGAGATTCACCCCTCCACTTT. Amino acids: CASSPREGGDSPLHF.